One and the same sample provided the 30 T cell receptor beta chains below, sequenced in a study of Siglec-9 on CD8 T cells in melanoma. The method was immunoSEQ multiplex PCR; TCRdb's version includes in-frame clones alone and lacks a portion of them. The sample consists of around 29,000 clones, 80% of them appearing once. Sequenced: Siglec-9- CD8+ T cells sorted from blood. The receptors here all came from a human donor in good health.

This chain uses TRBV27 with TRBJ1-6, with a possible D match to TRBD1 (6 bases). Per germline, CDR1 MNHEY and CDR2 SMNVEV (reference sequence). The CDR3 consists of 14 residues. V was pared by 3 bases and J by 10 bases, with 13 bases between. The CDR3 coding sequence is TGTGCCAGCAGTTTTGGAAACAGGGTATCACCCCTCCACTTT. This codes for CASSFGNRVSPLHF.

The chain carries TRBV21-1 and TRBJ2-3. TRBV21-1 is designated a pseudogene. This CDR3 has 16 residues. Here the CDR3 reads CAVRGGHTSGGDTQYF. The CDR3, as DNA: TGTGCCGTCAGGGGGGGGCACACCTCCGGAGGGGATACGCAGTATTTT.

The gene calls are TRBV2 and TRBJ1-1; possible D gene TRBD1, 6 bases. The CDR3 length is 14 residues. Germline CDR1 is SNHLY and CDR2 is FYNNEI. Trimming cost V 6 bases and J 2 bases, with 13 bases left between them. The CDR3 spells CASSLLDSNTEAFF. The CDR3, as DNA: TGTGCCAGCAGCCTACTGGACAGTAACACTGAAGCTTTCTTT. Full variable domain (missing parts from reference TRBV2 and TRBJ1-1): EPEVTQTPSHQVTQMGQEVILRCVPISNHLYFYWYRQILGQKVEFLVSFYNNEISEKSEIFDDQFSVERPDGSNFTLKIRSTKLEDSAMYFCASSLLDSNTEAFFGQGTRLTVV.

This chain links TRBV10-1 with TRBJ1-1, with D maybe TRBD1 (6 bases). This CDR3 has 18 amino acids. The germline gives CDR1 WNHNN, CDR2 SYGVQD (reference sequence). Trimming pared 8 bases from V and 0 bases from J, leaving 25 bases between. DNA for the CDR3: TGCGCCAGCCTTGACCCGGACCTTATACAGGGCCTGAACACTGAAGCTTTCTTT. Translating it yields CASLDPDLIQGLNTEAFF.

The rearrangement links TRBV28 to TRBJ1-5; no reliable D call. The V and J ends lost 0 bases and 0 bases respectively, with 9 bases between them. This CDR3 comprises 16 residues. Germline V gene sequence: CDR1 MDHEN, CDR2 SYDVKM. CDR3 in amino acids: CASSLWGGNSNQPQHF. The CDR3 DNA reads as TGTGCCAGCAGTTTATGGGGTGGGAATAGCAATCAGCCCCAGCATTTT.

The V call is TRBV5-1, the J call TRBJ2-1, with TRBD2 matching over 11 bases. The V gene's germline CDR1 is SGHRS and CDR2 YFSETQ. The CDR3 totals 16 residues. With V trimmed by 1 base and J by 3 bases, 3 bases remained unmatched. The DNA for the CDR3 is TGCGCCAGCAGCTTGCGTGGACTAGCGGGCTACAATGAGCAGTTCTTC. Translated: CASSLRGLAGYNEQFF.

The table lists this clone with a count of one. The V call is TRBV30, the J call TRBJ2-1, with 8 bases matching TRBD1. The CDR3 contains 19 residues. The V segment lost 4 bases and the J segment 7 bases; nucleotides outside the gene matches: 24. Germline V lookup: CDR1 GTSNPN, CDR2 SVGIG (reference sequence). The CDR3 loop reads CAWMSRSRKQGAAWNEQFF. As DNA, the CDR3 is TGTGCCTGGATGAGTCGTAGTCGGAAGCAGGGGGCTGCGTGGAATGAGCAGTTCTTC.

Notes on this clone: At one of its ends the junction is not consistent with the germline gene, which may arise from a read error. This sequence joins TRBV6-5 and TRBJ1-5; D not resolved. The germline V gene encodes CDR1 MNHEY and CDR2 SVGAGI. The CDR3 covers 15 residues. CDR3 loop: CASKARDDSNQSQHF. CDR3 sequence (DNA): TGTGCCAGCAAGGCAAGGGATGATAGCAATCAGTCCCAGCATTTT.

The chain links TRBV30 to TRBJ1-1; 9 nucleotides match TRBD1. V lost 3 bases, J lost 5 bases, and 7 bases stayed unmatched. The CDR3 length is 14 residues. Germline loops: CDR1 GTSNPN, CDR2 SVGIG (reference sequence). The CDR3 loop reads CAWSAGQGGTEAFF. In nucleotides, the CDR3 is TGTGCCTGGAGCGCGGGACAGGGAGGAACTGAAGCTTTCTTT. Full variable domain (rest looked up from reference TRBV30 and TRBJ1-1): SQTIHQWPATLVQPVGSPLSLECTVEGTSNPNLYWYRQAAGRGLQLLFYSVGIGQISSEVPQNLSASRPQDRQFILSSKKLLLSDSGFYLCAWSAGQGGTEAFFGQGTRLTVV.

The CDR3 spells CASGWPTDTQYF. In DNA, the CDR3 is TGTGCTAGTGGTTGGCCCACAGATACGCAGTATTTT. V usage is TRBV12-5 and J usage is TRBJ2-3; D unresolved. V was clipped by 4 bases and J by 2 bases, with 4 bases between them. This CDR3 is built from 12 residues. The V gene's germline CDR1 is LGHNT and CDR2 FRNRAP.

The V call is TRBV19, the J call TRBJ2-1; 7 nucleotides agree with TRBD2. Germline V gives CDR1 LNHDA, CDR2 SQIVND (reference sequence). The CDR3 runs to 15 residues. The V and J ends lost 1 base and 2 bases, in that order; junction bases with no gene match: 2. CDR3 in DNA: TGTGCCAGTAGTATAGGCGGGAGTGCCTACAATGAGCAGTTCTTC. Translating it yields CASSIGGSAYNEQFF.

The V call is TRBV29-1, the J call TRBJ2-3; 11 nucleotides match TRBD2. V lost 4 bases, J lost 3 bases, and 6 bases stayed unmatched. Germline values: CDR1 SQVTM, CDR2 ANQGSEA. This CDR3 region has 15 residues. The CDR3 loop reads CSVVPGTSGTDTQYF. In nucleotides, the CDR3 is TGCAGCGTTGTCCCCGGGACTAGCGGAACAGATACGCAGTATTTT.

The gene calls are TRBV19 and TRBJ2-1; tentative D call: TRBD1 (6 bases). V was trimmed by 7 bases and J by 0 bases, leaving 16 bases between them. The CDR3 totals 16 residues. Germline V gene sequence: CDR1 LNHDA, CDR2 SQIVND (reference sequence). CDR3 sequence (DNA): TGTGCCAGTACTGCCCTACAGGGCCGCTCCTACAATGAGCAGTTCTTC. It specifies CASTALQGRSYNEQFF. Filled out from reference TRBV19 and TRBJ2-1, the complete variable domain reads DGGITQSPKYLFRKEGQNVTLSCEQNLNHDAMYWYRQDPGQGLRLIYYSQIVNDFQKGDIAEGYSVSREKKESFPLTVTSAQKNPTAFYLCASTALQGRSYNEQFFGPGTRLTVL.

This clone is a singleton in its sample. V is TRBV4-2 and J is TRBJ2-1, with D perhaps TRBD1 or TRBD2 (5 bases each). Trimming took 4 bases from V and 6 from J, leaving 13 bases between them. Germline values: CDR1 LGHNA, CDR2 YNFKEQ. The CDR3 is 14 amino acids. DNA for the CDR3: TGTGCCAGCAGCCCGGGACCGCCCCCCAATGAGCAGTTCTTC. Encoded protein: CASSPGPPPNEQFF.

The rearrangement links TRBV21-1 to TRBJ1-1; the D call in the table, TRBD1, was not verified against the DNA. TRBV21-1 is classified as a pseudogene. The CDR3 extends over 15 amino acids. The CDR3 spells CASSKQGNGDTEAFF. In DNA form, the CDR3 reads TGTGCCAGCAGCAAACAGGGGAACGGGGACACTGAAGCTTTCTTT.

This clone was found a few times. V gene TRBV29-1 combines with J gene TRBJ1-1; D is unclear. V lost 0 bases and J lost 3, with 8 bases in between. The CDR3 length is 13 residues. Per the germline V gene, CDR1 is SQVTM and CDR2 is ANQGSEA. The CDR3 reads CSVEDLKYTEAFF. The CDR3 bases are TGCAGCGTTGAAGATTTAAAGTACACTGAAGCTTTCTTT.

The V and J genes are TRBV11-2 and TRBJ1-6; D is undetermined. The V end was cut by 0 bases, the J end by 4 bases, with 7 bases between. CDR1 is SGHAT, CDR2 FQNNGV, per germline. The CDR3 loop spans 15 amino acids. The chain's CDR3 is CASSLDSTYNSPLHF. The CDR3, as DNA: TGTGCCAGCAGCTTAGACAGTACTTATAATTCACCCCTCCACTTT.

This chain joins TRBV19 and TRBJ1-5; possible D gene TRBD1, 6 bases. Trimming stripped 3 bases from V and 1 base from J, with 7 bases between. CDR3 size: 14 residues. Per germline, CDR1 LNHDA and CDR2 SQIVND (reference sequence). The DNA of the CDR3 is TGTGCCAGTAGTATGACAGGAAGCAATCAGCCCCAGCATTTT. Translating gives CASSMTGSNQPQHF.

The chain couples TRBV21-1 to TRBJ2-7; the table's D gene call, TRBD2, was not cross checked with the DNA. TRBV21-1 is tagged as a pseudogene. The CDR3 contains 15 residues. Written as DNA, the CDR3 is TGTGCCAGCATCGGACTGGACGAAAGCTCCTACGAGCAGTACGTC. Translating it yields CASIGLDESSYEQYV.

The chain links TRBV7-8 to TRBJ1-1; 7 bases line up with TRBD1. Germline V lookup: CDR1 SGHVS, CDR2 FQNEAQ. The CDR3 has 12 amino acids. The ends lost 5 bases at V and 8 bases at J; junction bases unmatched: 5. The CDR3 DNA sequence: TGTGCCAGCAGCCGGGACAGCGCCGAAGCTTTCTTT. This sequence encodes CASSRDSAEAFF.

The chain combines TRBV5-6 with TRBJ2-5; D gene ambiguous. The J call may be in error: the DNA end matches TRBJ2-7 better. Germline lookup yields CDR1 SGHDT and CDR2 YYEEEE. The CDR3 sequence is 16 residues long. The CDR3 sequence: CASSLGLGGYSYEQYF. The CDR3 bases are TGTGCCAGCAGCTTGGGTCTAGGCGGATACTCCTACGAGCAGTACTTC.

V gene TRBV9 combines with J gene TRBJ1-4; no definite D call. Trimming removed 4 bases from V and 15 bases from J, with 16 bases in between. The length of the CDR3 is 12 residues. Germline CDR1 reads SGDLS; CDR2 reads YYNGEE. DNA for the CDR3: TGTGCCAGCAGCTCAAGCCTCGGACCGGTGTTTTTT. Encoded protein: CASSSSLGPVFF.

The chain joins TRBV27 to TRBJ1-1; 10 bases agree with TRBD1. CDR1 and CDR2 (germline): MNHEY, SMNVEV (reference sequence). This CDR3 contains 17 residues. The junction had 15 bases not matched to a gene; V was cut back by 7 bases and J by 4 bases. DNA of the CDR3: TGTGCCAGCACTTCCTGGGGGACAGGGGCCTGGGGCACTGAAGCTTTCTTT. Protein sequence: CASTSWGTGAWGTEAFF.

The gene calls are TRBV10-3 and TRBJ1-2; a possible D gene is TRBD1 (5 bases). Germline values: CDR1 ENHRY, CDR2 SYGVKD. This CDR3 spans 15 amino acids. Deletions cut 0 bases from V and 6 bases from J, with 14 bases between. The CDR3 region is CAISESKYSGNGYTF. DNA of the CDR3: TGTGCCATCAGTGAGTCGAAGTATTCAGGGAATGGCTACACCTTC.

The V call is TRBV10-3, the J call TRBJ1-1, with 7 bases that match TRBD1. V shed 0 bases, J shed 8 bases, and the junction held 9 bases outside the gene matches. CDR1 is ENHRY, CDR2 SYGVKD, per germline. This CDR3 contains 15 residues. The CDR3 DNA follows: TGTGCCATCAGTGAGTCGGCCGGGACAGTTTACGAAGCTTTCTTT. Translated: CAISESAGTVYEAFF.

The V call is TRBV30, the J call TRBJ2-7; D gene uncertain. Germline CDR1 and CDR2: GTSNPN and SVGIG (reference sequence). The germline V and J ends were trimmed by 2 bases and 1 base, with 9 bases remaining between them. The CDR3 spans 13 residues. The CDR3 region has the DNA TGTGCCTGGAGTCTGTTTCCATCCTACGAGCAGTACTTC. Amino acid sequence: CAWSLFPSYEQYF.

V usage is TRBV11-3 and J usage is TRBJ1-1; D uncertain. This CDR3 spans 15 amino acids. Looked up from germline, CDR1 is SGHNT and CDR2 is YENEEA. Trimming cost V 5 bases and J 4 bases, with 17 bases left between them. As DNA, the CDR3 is TGTGCCAGCAGCCCTCGCTCCGAAAAGGGCACTGAAGCTTTCTTT. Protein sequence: CASSPRSEKGTEAFF. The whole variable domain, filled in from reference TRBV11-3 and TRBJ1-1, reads EAGVVQSPRYKIIEKKQPVAFWCNPISGHNTLYWYLQNLGQGPELLIRYENEEAVDDSQLPKDRFSAERLKGVDSTLKIQPAELGDSAVYLCASSPRSEKGTEAFFGQGTRLTVV.

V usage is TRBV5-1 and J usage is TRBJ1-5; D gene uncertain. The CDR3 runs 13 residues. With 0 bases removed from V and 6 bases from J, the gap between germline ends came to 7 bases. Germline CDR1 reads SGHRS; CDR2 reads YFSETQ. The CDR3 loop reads CASSLARGQPQHF. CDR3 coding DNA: TGCGCCAGCAGCTTGGCACGGGGTCAGCCCCAGCATTTT.

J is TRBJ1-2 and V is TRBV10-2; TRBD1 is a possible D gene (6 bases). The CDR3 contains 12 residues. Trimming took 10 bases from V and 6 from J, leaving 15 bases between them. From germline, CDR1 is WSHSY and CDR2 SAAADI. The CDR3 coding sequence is TGCGCCACCTGGACAGACACAGATGGCTACACCTTC. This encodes CATWTDTDGYTF.

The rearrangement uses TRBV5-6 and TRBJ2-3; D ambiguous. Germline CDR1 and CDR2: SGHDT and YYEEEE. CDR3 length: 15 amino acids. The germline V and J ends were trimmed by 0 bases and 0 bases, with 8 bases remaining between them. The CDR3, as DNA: TGTGCCAGCAGCTTGGGAGACCGGAGCACAGATACGCAGTATTTT. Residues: CASSLGDRSTDTQYF.